One sample yielded the 22 T cell receptor beta chains listed below, sequenced in a study of shared clonotypes between healthy human individuals. Method: immunoSEQ multiplex PCR; TCRdb's copy keeps in-frame clones and lacks some. Among approximately 2.4 million clones, almost 96% were seen once, and the ten largest hold roughly 0.13%. The sequenced sample consisted of naive CD4+ T cells sorted from blood. Subset noted: CD45RA+ positively selected. The receptors here all came from a man younger than 35 in good health.

The V and J genes are TRBV18 and TRBJ1-3, with D unresolved. Looked up from germline, CDR1 is KGHSH and CDR2 is LQKENI. This CDR3 has 13 residues. V lost 5 bases and J lost 2, with 7 bases in between. The CDR3 loop is CASSSQPGNTIYF. CDR3 nucleotide sequence: TGTGCCAGCTCATCCCAACCTGGAAACACCATATATTTT.

The rearrangement links TRBV30 to TRBJ1-1; D remains ambiguous. V lost 0 bases and J 1 base, leaving 9 bases between the germline ends. The V gene's germline CDR1 is GTSNPN and CDR2 SVGIG (reference sequence). This CDR3 comprises 14 residues. The chain's CDR3 is CAWSVQPTNTEAFF. CDR3 nucleotide sequence: TGTGCCTGGAGTGTACAGCCCACGAACACTGAAGCTTTCTTT.

The genes are TRBV11-2 and TRBJ2-2, with D unresolved. The germline V gene encodes CDR1 SGHAT and CDR2 FQNNGV. There are 12 residues in the CDR3. Trimming took off 3 bases at V and 7 bases at J, with 6 bases between the two ends. The CDR3: CASSFPIGELFF. DNA of the CDR3: TGTGCCAGCAGCTTCCCGATCGGGGAGCTGTTTTTT. The full variable domain, its missing parts supplied by reference TRBV11-2 and TRBJ2-2, is EAGVAQSPRYKIIEKRQSVAFWCNPISGHATLYWYQQILGQGPKLLIQFQNNGVVDDSQLPKDRFSAERLKGVDSTLKIQPAKLEDSAVYLCASSFPIGELFFGEGSRLTVL.

The genes are TRBV4-1 and TRBJ2-5; 8 positions match TRBD1. The CDR3 spans 15 residues. V lost 0 bases to trimming and J lost 5 bases; unmatched junction nucleotides: 5. The V gene's germline CDR1 is MGHRA and CDR2 YSYEKL. CDR3 sequence: CASSQESGGVETQYF. In DNA form, the CDR3 reads TGCGCCAGCAGCCAAGAATCAGGGGGCGTCGAGACCCAGTACTTC.

The chain links TRBV5-4 to TRBJ1-3, with D tentatively TRBD1 (6 bases). Germline CDR1 is SGHNT and CDR2 is YYREEE (reference sequence). The CDR3 loop spans 15 amino acids. The V gene lost 5 bases and the J gene lost 4 bases, with 16 bases spanning the gap. The DNA of the CDR3 is TGTGCCAGCAGAAGCGGGACCGACAGGGGAAACACCATATATTTT. Its protein product is CASRSGTDRGNTIYF.

This clone was seen just once. The genes are TRBV5-1 and TRBJ1-2; TRBD1 is a possible D gene (5 bases). CDR3 length: 14 residues. V lost 0 bases to trimming and J lost 11 bases, with 17 bases between them. Germline CDR1 and CDR2: SGHRS and YFSETQ. CDR3 region: CASSLEAGPGRYTF. The CDR3, as DNA: TGCGCCAGCAGCTTGGAGGCAGGGCCAGGGAGGTACACCTTC.

As DNA, the CDR3 is TGCGCCAGCAGCCTCACAACCGGGACCTCACAAGAGACCCAGTACTTC. The encoded protein is CASSLTTGTSQETQYF. This rearrangement joins TRBV5-1 to TRBJ2-5, with D tentatively TRBD1 or TRBD2 (5 bases each). V shed 4 bases and J shed 2 bases, with 18 bases lying between them. The CDR3 has 16 residues. Germline loops: CDR1 SGHRS, CDR2 YFSETQ.

This rearrangement joins TRBV18 to TRBJ2-7, with D possibly matching TRBD1 (6 bases). Trimming took 3 bases from V and 1 from J, leaving 13 bases between them. CDR3 size: 15 residues. The germline CDR1 and CDR2 sequences are KGHSH and LQKENI. The CDR3 nucleotides are TGTGCCAGCTCACCGGGTCAGGGGATGTCCTACGAGCAGTACTTC. This codes for CASSPGQGMSYEQYF.

The CDR3 DNA reads as TGTGCCACTCTCGCGACAGGGGGCGCCGGGAACACTGAAGCTTTCTTT. Translating it yields CATLATGGAGNTEAFF. This chain joins TRBV5-4 and TRBJ1-1; 10 bases fit TRBD1. CDR1 and CDR2 from the germline V gene are SGHNT and YYREEE (reference sequence). The V gene end was trimmed by 9 bases and the J gene end by 1 base; junction bases not matched to a gene: 12. This CDR3 has 16 amino acids.

The V and J genes are TRBV6-5 and TRBJ2-3; 12 nucleotides align to TRBD2. Germline CDR1 is MNHEY and CDR2 is SVGAGI. V dropped 2 bases and J dropped 7; count of bases not matched to a gene: 4. The CDR3 runs to 15 residues. CDR3 protein: CASSYGLAGTYTQYF. Written as DNA, the CDR3 is TGTGCCAGCAGTTACGGACTAGCGGGAACCTATACGCAGTATTTT.

The rearrangement joins TRBV5-4 to TRBJ2-1; D is uncertain. CDR3 size: 17 residues. The germline CDR1 and CDR2 sequences are SGHNT and YYREEE (reference sequence). Trimming took 2 bases from V and 8 from J, leaving 23 bases between them. CDR3 region: CASSLLPRKLLFDEQFF. The CDR3 DNA reads as TGTGCCAGCAGCTTATTGCCTCGTAAGCTTCTTTTTGATGAGCAGTTCTTC.

V and J are TRBV14 and TRBJ2-1; D is unclear. The CDR3 is made up of 15 amino acids. The germline CDR1 and CDR2 sequences are SGHDN and FVKESK. Trimming removed 0 bases at V and 7 bases at J, with 13 bases between. The DNA of the CDR3 is TGTGCCAGCAGCCAAGAGACTCTGTGGCCGAATGAGCAGTTCTTC. Encoded protein: CASSQETLWPNEQFF. Full variable domain (outside the CDR3, taken from reference TRBV14 and TRBJ2-1): EAGVTQFPSHSVIEKGQTVTLRCDPISGHDNLYWYRRVMGKEIKFLLHFVKESKQDESGMPNNRFLAERTGGTYSTLKVQPAELEDSGVYFCASSQETLWPNEQFFGPGTRLTVL.

The V call is TRBV4-1, the J call TRBJ1-4; TRBD1 aligns across 8 bases. The germline CDR1 and CDR2 sequences are MGHRA and YSYEKL. The trim removed 4 bases at V and 6 bases at J, leaving 7 bases unmatched. The CDR3 is made up of 15 amino acids. The CDR3 bases are TGCGCCAGCAGCCTTTCCACCAGGGGGCATGAAAAACTGTTTTTT. This encodes CASSLSTRGHEKLFF.

The gene calls are TRBV18 and TRBJ2-2; D remains ambiguous. From germline, CDR1 is KGHSH and CDR2 LQKENI. The length of the CDR3 is 18 residues. V lost 0 bases and J lost 0, with 14 bases in between. Here the CDR3 reads CASSPPVASGPNTGELFF. CDR3 sequence (DNA): TGTGCCAGCTCACCACCGGTGGCCTCCGGGCCGAACACCGGGGAGCTGTTTTTT.

V and J are TRBV7-2 and TRBJ2-4; 9 bases line up with TRBD1. The CDR3 totals 16 residues. Germline lookup yields CDR1 SGHTA and CDR2 FQGNSA. Trimming cost V 5 bases and J 4 bases; bases outside gene matches: 9. The CDR3 DNA sequence: TGTGCCAGCAGCCAGCAAGCGGGACAGGGAAAAAACATTCAGTACTTC. Encoded protein: CASSQQAGQGKNIQYF.

The chain carries TRBV15 and TRBJ2-3; 9 nucleotides line up with TRBD2. The CDR3 consists of 15 residues. Losses at the gene ends were 8 bases for V and 4 bases for J; bases not matched to a gene: 10. Germline values: CDR1 LNHNV, CDR2 YYDKDF (reference sequence). As DNA, the CDR3 is TGTGCCACCGTGGGCTGGCGCGGGGGGGCAGATACGCAGTATTTT. Amino acids: CATVGWRGGADTQYF.

The chain recombines TRBV10-1 with TRBJ2-3; D may match TRBD1 or TRBD2 (5 bases each). V lost 5 bases to trimming and J lost 1 base, with 10 bases between them. Germline loops: CDR1 WNHNN, CDR2 SYGVQD (reference sequence). CDR3 length equals 14 residues. The CDR3 here is CASSSVGGTDTQYF. CDR3 bases: TGCGCCAGCAGTTCAGTGGGGGGCACAGATACGCAGTATTTT.

Regarding this clone: The sample holds other DNA sequences that translate to the same CDR3. J is TRBJ2-1 and V is TRBV18; no definite D call. The germline V gene encodes CDR1 KGHSH and CDR2 LQKENI. CDR3 size: 13 residues. Deletions cut 4 bases from V and 5 bases from J, with 9 bases between. The CDR3 DNA reads as TGTGCCAGCTCACTCGGGCTCGACAATGAGCAGTTCTTC. It translates to CASSLGLDNEQFF.

V is TRBV7-8 and J is TRBJ1-2, with D hard to call. The CDR3 is made up of 14 amino acids. Germline V gene lookup returns CDR1 SGHVS and CDR2 FQNEAQ. Deletions cut 4 bases from V and 3 bases from J, with 12 bases between. CDR3 sequence reads: CASSYLEGDYGYTF. In DNA form, the CDR3 reads TGTGCCAGCAGCTACCTGGAGGGCGACTATGGCTACACCTTC.

This clone is a singleton in its sample. The chain couples TRBV7-8 to TRBJ1-1, with D possibly matching TRBD1 (5 bases). Germline CDR1 is SGHVS and CDR2 is FQNEAQ. Trimming cost V 1 base and J 10 bases, with 13 bases left between them. The CDR3 runs 13 residues. This chain's CDR3 is CASSLGGAALAFF. The DNA of the CDR3 is TGTGCCAGCAGCTTAGGCGGGGCGGCGTTAGCTTTCTTT.

V is TRBV28 and J is TRBJ1-1; 8 bases map to TRBD1. The CDR3 extends over 15 amino acids. Germline V gives CDR1 MDHEN, CDR2 SYDVKM. J lost 0 bases, V lost 1 base, and 1 base had no gene match. The CDR3 loop is CASSLSTGVNTEAFF. CDR3 nucleotides: TGTGCCAGCAGTTTATCGACAGGGGTGAACACTGAAGCTTTCTTT.

In regard to this clone: The sample contains more than one DNA sequence encoding this CDR3. The chain employs TRBV19 and TRBJ1-6, with TRBD1 identical over 11 bases. From germline, CDR1 is LNHDA and CDR2 SQIVND (reference sequence). The CDR3 runs to 14 residues. V lost 4 bases to trimming and J lost 7 bases; unmatched junction nucleotides: 0. CDR3 nucleotides: TGTGCCAGTAGTAGGGACAGGGGGAATTCACCCCTCCACTTT. This codes for CASSRDRGNSPLHF. The complete variable domain, with remaining parts taken from reference TRBV19 and TRBJ1-6, reads DGGITQSPKYLFRKEGQNVTLSCEQNLNHDAMYWYRQDPGQGLRLIYYSQIVNDFQKGDIAEGYSVSREKKESFPLTVTSAQKNPTAFYLCASSRDRGNSPLHFGNGTRLTVT.